A selection of T cell receptor beta chains follows, all from one sample in a study of control samples from healthy donors and cancer patients. Profiled with immunoSEQ multiplex PCR; TCRdb holds only in-frame clones, not every one. The sample includes approximately 97,000 clones, 80% to 95% of them seen just once. Sequenced sample: blood. The receptors shown here come from a human donor in good health. The donor label of this sample is uncertain. The CDR3 runs from the conserved cysteine through the conserved F or W. The order of the fields is V gene, J gene, D gene, clone size, CDR3 protein, CDR3 DNA. D genes are given only for firm matches. Rows may omit the clone size; those that give it use once, few, many or a size class.

V: TRBV10-2; J: TRBJ1-3; D: -; size: -; CDR3: CASSESEASGNTIYF; DNA: TGCGCCAGCAGTGAGTCGGAAGCCTCTGGAAACACCATATATTTT
V: TRBV19; J: TRBJ1-1; D: -; size: -; CDR3: CASNEGVNTEAFF; DNA: TGTGCCAGTAACGAGGGCGTGAACACTGAAGCTTTCTTT
V: TRBV5-1; J: TRBJ2-1; D: -; size: -; CDR3: CASSLFRTSFNEQFF; DNA: TGCGCCAGCAGCTTGTTTAGGACATCATTTAATGAGCAGTTCTTC
V: TRBV18; J: TRBJ2-2; D: -; size: -; CDR3: CASSPPNKIYTGELFF; DNA: TGTGCCAGCTCACCACCGAACAAAATTTACACCGGGGAGCTGTTTTTT
V: TRBV2; J: TRBJ2-2; D: -; size: medium-sized; CDR3: CASTEDTGELFF; DNA: TGTGCCAGCACCGAAGACACCGGGGAGCTGTTTTTT
V: TRBV21-1; J: TRBJ1-1; D: -; size: -; CDR3: CASSEGRAEAFF; DNA: TGTGCCAGCAGCGAAGGACGTGCTGAAGCTTTCTTT
V: TRBV5-1; J: TRBJ2-2; D: -; size: -; CDR3: CASSLEPDTGELFF; DNA: TGCGCCAGCAGCTTGGAGCCGGACACCGGGGAGCTGTTTTTT
V: TRBV27; J: TRBJ2-3; D: TRBD2; size: -; CDR3: CASSGLAGTDTQYF; DNA: TGTGCCAGCAGTGGACTAGCGGGGACAGATACGCAGTATTTT
V: TRBV6-2/TRBV6-3; J: TRBJ1-2; D: -; size: -; CDR3: CASSGGLYGYTF; DNA: TGTGCCAGCAGTGGAGGGCTCTATGGCTACACCTTC
V: TRBV2; J: TRBJ1-3; D: -; size: -; CDR3: CASSGRDRLTGNTIYF; DNA: TGTGCCAGCAGTGGCCGGGACCGACTCACCGGAAACACCATATATTTT
V: TRBV7-7; J: TRBJ2-3; D: -; size: once; CDR3: CASSPLVTDTQYF; DNA: TGTGCTAGCAGCCCGTTGGTAACAGATACGCAGTATTTT
V: TRBV2; J: TRBJ1-2; D: -; size: once; CDR3: CASLIDTFGGYTF; DNA: TGTGCCAGCCTTATCGATACCTTCGGGGGCTACACCTTC
V: TRBV5-1; J: TRBJ1-2; D: TRBD1; size: -; CDR3: CASSPGQGAFGYTF; DNA: TGCGCCAGCAGCCCCGGACAGGGGGCCTTTGGCTACACCTTC
V: TRBV24-1; J: TRBJ2-3; D: -; size: few; CDR3: CATSETITDTQYF; DNA: TGTGCCACCAGTGAGACAATCACAGATACGCAGTATTTT
V: TRBV30; J: TRBJ2-7; D: -; size: -; CDR3: CAWSGHRVSEQYF; DNA: TGTGCCTGGAGTGGTCACAGGGTGAGCGAGCAGTACTTC
V: TRBV5-4; J: TRBJ1-1; D: -; size: -; CDR3: CASSHSTGSWNTEAFF; DNA: TGTGCCAGCAGCCATAGTACAGGGAGTTGGAACACTGAAGCTTTCTTT
V: TRBV12-2; J: TRBJ1-1; D: -; size: -; CDR3: CASRLTQGAPNTEAFF; DNA: TGTGCAAGTCGCTTAACACAGGGGGCCCCGAACACTGAAGCTTTCTTT
V: TRBV25-1; J: TRBJ1-2; D: TRBD1; size: -; CDR3: CASSEYGTEGRGYTF; DNA: TGTGCCAGCAGTGAATATGGGACAGAAGGAAGAGGCTACACCTTC
V: TRBV7-2; J: TRBJ1-1; D: -; size: -; CDR3: CASSLVPGPTEAFF; DNA: TGTGCCAGCAGCTTAGTCCCAGGGCCCACTGAAGCTTTCTTT
V: TRBV2; J: TRBJ1-1; D: -; size: -; CDR3: CASSLSNTEAFF; DNA: TGTGCCAGCAGTTTAAGCAACACTGAAGCTTTCTTT
V: TRBV12-5; J: TRBJ2-7; D: -; size: -; CDR3: CASGLVSGPSYEQYF; DNA: TGTGCTAGTGGTTTGGTATCCGGTCCCTCCTACGAGCAGTACTTC
V: TRBV5-1; J: TRBJ1-2; D: -; size: -; CDR3: CASSRDGGGYTF; DNA: TGCGCCAGCAGCCGGGATGGGGGTGGCTACACCTTC
V: TRBV5-5; J: TRBJ1-1; D: -; size: -; CDR3: CASSLGPNTEAFF; DNA: TGTGCCAGCAGCTTAGGGCCGAACACTGAAGCTTTCTTT
V: TRBV5-5; J: TRBJ1-4; D: -; size: -; CDR3: CASSLNRGGDEKLFF; DNA: TGTGCCAGCAGCTTGAATAGGGGCGGGGATGAAAAACTGTTTTTT
V: TRBV5-1; J: TRBJ2-3; D: TRBD2; size: -; CDR3: CASSRGESTDTQYF; DNA: TGCGCCAGCAGCCGGGGGGAAAGCACAGATACGCAGTATTTT
V: TRBV12-3/TRBV12-4; J: TRBJ1-3; D: -; size: once; CDR3: CASSSFRGNTIYF; DNA: TGTGCCAGCAGCTCATTCCGTGGAAACACCATATATTTT
V: TRBV18; J: TRBJ2-7; D: TRBD1; size: -; CDR3: CASSPRQGVYEQYF; DNA: TGTGCCAGCTCACCACGACAGGGGGTCTACGAGCAGTACTTC
V: TRBV24-1; J: TRBJ2-3; D: TRBD2; size: once; CDR3: CATGEGLAMTDTQYF; DNA: TGTGCCACCGGAGAGGGACTAGCGATGACAGATACGCAGTATTTT
V: TRBV25-1; J: TRBJ1-5; D: TRBD1; size: -; CDR3: CASSDGSGTGRQPQHF; DNA: TGTGCCAGCAGTGATGGCTCGGGGACAGGCCGTCAGCCCCAGCATTTT
V: TRBV3-1/TRBV3-2; J: TRBJ1-3; D: -; size: -; CDR3: CASSQGQVISGNTIYF; DNA: TGTGCCAGCAGCCAAGGTCAGGTGATCTCTGGAAACACCATATATTTT
V: TRBV6-2/TRBV6-3; J: TRBJ1-5; D: TRBD1; size: -; CDR3: CASSYSQGAQPQHF; DNA: TGTGCCAGCAGTTACTCTCAGGGGGCACAGCCCCAGCATTTT
V: TRBV24-1; J: TRBJ2-1; D: -; size: once; CDR3: CATGEGAYEQFF; DNA: TGTGCCACGGGGGAGGGGGCCTATGAGCAGTTCTTC
V: TRBV3-1/TRBV3-2; J: TRBJ2-5; D: -; size: -; CDR3: CASSKGGLETQYF; DNA: TGTGCCAGCAGCAAGGGGGGCCTGGAGACCCAGTACTTC
V: TRBV2; J: TRBJ1-2; D: -; size: once; CDR3: CASSGQAANYGYTF; DNA: TGTGCCAGCAGTGGGCAGGCAGCTAACTATGGCTACACCTTC
V: TRBV29-1; J: TRBJ1-2; D: TRBD1; size: -; CDR3: CSVETGQGGYGYTF; DNA: TGCAGCGTAGAGACCGGACAGGGCGGATATGGCTACACCTTC
V: TRBV28; J: TRBJ2-7; D: TRBD2; size: -; CDR3: CASSLPQRGGPVAYEQYF; DNA: TGTGCCAGCAGTTTACCCCAACGGGGGGGTCCGGTGGCCTACGAGCAGTACTTC
V: TRBV5-4; J: TRBJ1-2; D: -; size: -; CDR3: CASSLGAGFANYGYTF; DNA: TGTGCCAGCAGCTTGGGGGCAGGTTTCGCCAACTATGGCTACACCTTC
V: TRBV5-4; J: TRBJ2-3; D: TRBD2; size: -; CDR3: CASSLAGGGRKSTDTQYF; DNA: TGTGCCAGCAGCTTGGCGGGCGGGGGGCGGAAAAGCACAGATACGCAGTATTTT
V: TRBV5-1; J: TRBJ1-5; D: TRBD1; size: -; CDR3: CASSLGSDRGPRGQPQHF; DNA: TGCGCCAGCAGCTTGGGTTCAGACAGGGGGCCCCGTGGTCAGCCCCAGCATTTT
V: TRBV19; J: TRBJ2-7; D: -; size: -; CDR3: CASSIAAGPRDEQYF; DNA: TGTGCCAGTAGTATCGCGGCGGGACCCCGGGACGAGCAGTACTTC
V: TRBV2; J: TRBJ1-5; D: -; size: -; CDR3: CASRGGSNQPQHF; DNA: TGTGCCAGCCGGGGGGGTAGCAATCAGCCCCAGCATTTT
V: TRBV11-2; J: TRBJ1-2; D: -; size: few; CDR3: CASSLEEHNYGYTF; DNA: TGTGCCAGCAGCTTAGAGGAACATAACTATGGCTACACCTTC
V: TRBV18; J: TRBJ1-1; D: -; size: -; CDR3: CASSSGQNTEAFF; DNA: TGTGCCAGCTCATCGGGACAGAACACTGAAGCTTTCTTT
V: TRBV5-1; J: TRBJ2-1; D: -; size: -; CDR3: CASSRRPESYNEQFF; DNA: TGCGCCAGCAGCCGACGTCCAGAGTCCTACAATGAGCAGTTCTTC
V: TRBV6-6; J: TRBJ2-5; D: -; size: -; CDR3: CASGTQWETQYF; DNA: TGTGCCAGCGGGACGCAGTGGGAGACCCAGTACTTC
V: TRBV11-2; J: TRBJ1-6; D: TRBD1; size: -; CDR3: CASSASSGQGDSPLHF; DNA: TGTGCCAGCAGCGCGAGCTCCGGACAGGGGGATTCACCCCTCCACTTT
V: TRBV19; J: TRBJ1-5; D: -; size: once; CDR3: CASSIDRAWAEVQPQHF; DNA: TGTGCCAGTAGTATAGATCGTGCGTGGGCAGAGGTTCAGCCCCAGCATTTT
V: TRBV6-5; J: TRBJ1-6; D: TRBD1; size: -; CDR3: CASSYGTVGGSPLHF; DNA: TGTGCCAGCAGTTACGGGACAGTCGGTGGATCACCCCTCCACTTT
V: TRBV5-5; J: TRBJ2-4; D: TRBD2; size: -; CDR3: CASSLVASGGALGIQYF; DNA: TGTGCCAGCAGCTTGGTGGCTAGCGGGGGGGCACTGGGCATTCAGTACTTC
V: TRBV24-1; J: TRBJ2-3; D: -; size: -; CDR3: CATSDRGASTDTQYF; DNA: TGTGCCACCAGTGACAGGGGGGCTAGCACAGATACGCAGTATTTT
V: TRBV3-1/TRBV3-2; J: TRBJ1-1; D: -; size: -; CDR3: CASRTGGMAEAFF; DNA: TGTGCCAGTCGGACCGGGGGGATGGCTGAAGCTTTCTTT
V: TRBV7-9; J: TRBJ1-4; D: TRBD1; size: -; CDR3: CASSHRGTNEKLFF; DNA: TGTGCCAGCAGCCACAGGGGTACTAATGAAAAACTGTTTTTT
V: TRBV9; J: TRBJ1-2; D: -; size: -; CDR3: CASSVETNPYGYTF; DNA: TGTGCCAGCAGCGTAGAGACAAACCCCTATGGCTACACCTTC
V: TRBV6-5; J: TRBJ1-1; D: -; size: -; CDR3: CASSLRGREAFF; DNA: TGTGCCAGCAGTCTAAGGGGACGTGAAGCTTTCTTT
V: TRBV19; J: TRBJ1-5; D: TRBD1; size: -; CDR3: CASSGTGWQPQHF; DNA: TGTGCCAGTAGCGGGACAGGCTGGCAGCCCCAGCATTTT